The 32 T cell receptor beta chains given below trace back to one sample, sequenced in a study of T cell changes during pregnancy in multiple sclerosis (dated by TCRdb to between 2018 and 2021). The library was prepared using the immunoSEQ multiplex PCR assay. Drawn from immuneACCESS, this table holds only the in-frame rearrangements with V and J called that TCRdb kept. Clones are partly lost; checked studies trace under half to an unresolved V gene and leave the rest unexplained. This sample lists 40,000 to 50,000 clones; 80% to 95% were detected once. The top ten clonotypes cover roughly 3.8% of the sample. This material consisted of CD8+ T cells from peripheral blood mononuclear cells, taken after pregnancy. Receptors originate from a female donor with multiple sclerosis, enrolled in a pregnancy study.

The chain recombines TRBV5-4 with TRBJ2-1; 10 bases align to TRBD2. V dropped 4 bases and J dropped 6; count of bases not matched to a gene: 10. Germline V gene sequence: CDR1 SGHNT, CDR2 YYREEE (reference sequence). The CDR3 is made up of 16 amino acids. The CDR3 nucleotides read TGTGCCAGCAGCCCCCTAGCGGGAGCCCGGGGCAATGAGCAGTTCTTC. Residues: CASSPLAGARGNEQFF.

This chain connects TRBV29-1 to TRBJ1-4; D is unclear. Germline-derived CDR1 and CDR2 are SQVTM and ANQGSEA. The CDR3 has 13 amino acids. The V gene lost 3 bases and the J gene lost 3 bases, with 8 bases spanning the gap. The CDR3 DNA reads as TGCAGCGTTGAGGCAGTACCTAATGAAAAACTGTTTTTT. As protein: CSVEAVPNEKLFF.

Written as DNA, the CDR3 is TGTGCCACTTCTCCCGGACAGCTAGTACCAGATACGCAGTATTTT. Translation: CATSPGQLVPDTQYF. This chain links TRBV15 with TRBJ2-3, with D perhaps TRBD1 (6 bases). The length of the CDR3 is 15 residues. The germline V and J ends were trimmed by 9 bases and 4 bases, with 20 bases remaining between them. Germline V CDR1 and CDR2: LNHNV, YYDKDF (reference sequence).

The count of this clone is one. CDR3 sequence (DNA): TGTGCCAGCAGCCCCCGTTTGACTGCCGAGACCCAGTACTTC. Protein sequence: CASSPRLTAETQYF. V and J are TRBV7-6 and TRBJ2-5; D is uncertain. The CDR3 extends over 14 amino acids. Germline CDR1 is SGHVS and CDR2 is FNYEAQ. V lost 5 bases and J 5 bases, leaving 15 bases between the germline ends.

The chain is built from TRBV29-1 and TRBJ2-3, with unresolved D. V was cut by 3 bases and J by 4 bases, with 8 bases left in between. This CDR3 is 12 amino acids long. The germline CDR1 and CDR2 sequences are SQVTM and ANQGSEA. CDR3 loop: CSVESDSDTQYF. The CDR3 DNA reads as TGCAGCGTTGAGAGCGACTCAGATACGCAGTATTTT.

The J gene is TRBJ2-2, the V gene TRBV27; D might be TRBD2 (6 bases). CDR1 MNHEY and CDR2 SMNVEV come from the germline V gene (reference sequence). CDR3 length equals 15 residues. Trimming stripped 5 bases from V and 4 bases from J, with 14 bases between. The CDR3 is CASSPEGAGTGELFF. In nucleotides, the CDR3 is TGTGCCAGCAGTCCAGAGGGAGCGGGCACCGGGGAGCTGTTTTTT.

The chain combines TRBV5-1 with TRBJ1-2, with D possibly being TRBD1 (6 bases). Trimming stripped 4 bases from V and 4 bases from J, with 20 bases between. The CDR3 is 16 amino acids. Germline values: CDR1 SGHRS, CDR2 YFSETQ. The CDR3 loop reads CASSTSPGGLGYGYTF. CDR3 nucleotides: TGCGCCAGCAGCACCAGCCCGGGGGGGCTAGGCTATGGCTACACCTTC.

CDR3 loop: CASSYGLAKTYNEQFF. CDR3 sequence (DNA): TGCGCCAGCAGCTACGGACTAGCGAAGACCTACAATGAGCAGTTCTTC. This sequence joins TRBV4-1 and TRBJ2-1; 9 bases match TRBD2. This CDR3 contains 16 residues. With V trimmed by 5 bases and J by 2 bases, 7 bases remained unmatched. CDR1 is MGHRA, CDR2 YSYEKL, per germline.

This clone was found a few times. V usage is TRBV2 and J usage is TRBJ2-7; 8 bases match TRBD2. Germline CDR1 and CDR2: SNHLY and FYNNEI. J gave up 5 bases and V 5 bases, and 2 bases lay outside the gene matches. The CDR3 is 12 residues long. The CDR3 nucleotides read TGTGCCAGCAGTAGCGGGAGCGACGAGCAGTACTTC. Its translation is CASSSGSDEQYF.

The chain employs TRBV29-1 and TRBJ1-1, with TRBD1 identical over 7 bases. V shed 6 bases and J 1 base; nucleotides not matched to a gene: 5. This CDR3 comprises 13 residues. Germline V lookup: CDR1 SQVTM, CDR2 ANQGSEA. CDR3: CSVGTVPNTEAFF. Here the CDR3 DNA reads TGCAGCGTGGGGACAGTGCCGAACACTGAAGCTTTCTTT. Variable domain in full (rest from reference TRBV29-1 and TRBJ1-1): SAVISQKPSRDICQRGTSLTIQCQVDSQVTMMFWYRQQPGQSLTLIATANQGSEATYESGFVIDKFPISRPNLTFSTLTVSNMSPEDSSIYLCSVGTVPNTEAFFGQGTRLTVV.

The rearrangement links TRBV5-1 to TRBJ2-1; TRBD1 is a possible D gene (6 bases). Germline CDR1 and CDR2: SGHRS and YFSETQ. The CDR3 is made up of 14 amino acids. V lost 4 bases to trimming and J lost 8 bases, with 16 bases between them. The CDR3 region is CASSALTGLDEQFF. The CDR3 DNA reads as TGCGCCAGCAGCGCCCTTACAGGGTTGGATGAGCAGTTCTTC.

The J gene is TRBJ1-5, the V gene TRBV6-1; D is uncertain. The V and J ends lost 7 bases and 0 bases respectively, with 13 bases between them. The CDR3 contains 15 residues. Looked up from germline, CDR1 is MNHNS and CDR2 is SASEGT. The CDR3 DNA sequence: TGTGCCAGCATTCGGGATGCGTATAGCAATCAGCCCCAGCATTTT. Its translation is CASIRDAYSNQPQHF.

The chain links TRBV2 to TRBJ2-1; 7 nucleotides match TRBD2. Germline values: CDR1 SNHLY, CDR2 FYNNEI. This CDR3 has 15 amino acids. With 4 bases clipped from V and 1 base from J, the junction kept 4 bases outside the gene matches. The CDR3 region has the DNA TGTGCCAGCAGTGTCGCTAGCGGATCCTACAATGAGCAGTTCTTC. It yields the protein CASSVASGSYNEQFF.

The rearrangement joins TRBV29-1 to TRBJ2-6; tentative D call: TRBD2 (6 bases). In germline, CDR1 is SQVTM, CDR2 ANQGSEA. This CDR3 is 17 amino acids long. Trimming cost V 2 bases and J 0 bases, with 14 bases left between them. CDR3 region: CSVELWTKSSGANVLTF. The CDR3 coding sequence is TGCAGCGTTGAACTCTGGACTAAGAGCTCTGGGGCCAACGTCCTGACTTTC.

This clone was counted between two and nine times. V usage is TRBV5-4 and J usage is TRBJ2-3, with 7 bases fitting TRBD2. J lost 10 bases, V lost 3 bases, and 8 bases had no gene match. CDR3 size: 13 residues. The germline V gene encodes CDR1 SGHNT and CDR2 YYREEE (reference sequence). CDR3 region: CASSWGSSGAQYF. CDR3 DNA: TGTGCCAGCAGCTGGGGGTCTAGCGGCGCGCAGTATTTT.

The V and J genes are TRBV27 and TRBJ1-2; tentatively, D is TRBD1 (5 bases). Germline V CDR1 and CDR2: MNHEY, SMNVEV (reference sequence). The V and J ends lost 0 bases and 8 bases respectively, with 16 bases between them. The CDR3 has 15 amino acids. CDR3 amino acids: CASSLSANGGGGYTF. CDR3 nucleotides: TGTGCCAGCAGTTTATCGGCGAACGGCGGGGGGGGCTACACCTTC.

This clone was picked up one time. The chain employs TRBV21-1 and TRBJ1-1. TRBV21-1 constitutes a pseudogene. The CDR3 has 15 residues. The CDR3 reads CASSKVEDGKTEAFF. The CDR3, as DNA: TGTGCCAGCAGCAAAGTGGAGGATGGGAAAACTGAAGCTTTCTTT.

The chain has TRBV7-9 and TRBJ2-5; TRBD2 matches 12 bases. In germline, CDR1 is SEHNR, CDR2 FQNEAQ (reference sequence). V lost 3 bases, J lost 5 bases, and 7 bases stayed unmatched. The CDR3 extends over 16 amino acids. In DNA form, the CDR3 reads TGTGCCAGCAGCTTCCGACTAGCGGGGGTTTTTGAGACCCAGTACTTC. It yields the protein CASSFRLAGVFETQYF.

The V and J genes are TRBV6-6 and TRBJ2-5, with 9 bases lining up with TRBD2. Germline CDR1 reads MNHNY; CDR2 reads SVGAGI (reference sequence). This CDR3 spans 15 amino acids. V lost 4 bases and J lost 1; bases outside the gene matches: 4. The CDR3 protein is CASSWTSAPQETQYF. The CDR3 bases are TGTGCCAGCAGTTGGACTAGCGCGCCCCAAGAGACCCAGTACTTC.

This clone was detected only once. CDR3 sequence (DNA): TGTGCCAGCAGTGAAACTAGCGGGGACTCCTACGAGCAGTACTTC. Translating it yields CASSETSGDSYEQYF. The J gene is TRBJ2-7, the V gene TRBV2, with TRBD2 identical over 10 bases. The CDR3 sequence is 15 residues long. J gave up 0 bases and V 2 bases, and 1 base lay outside the gene matches. Germline lookup yields CDR1 SNHLY and CDR2 FYNNEI.

The rearrangement uses TRBV5-1 and TRBJ2-1; TRBD2 agrees at 11 bases. The CDR3 runs 14 residues. Per germline, CDR1 SGHRS and CDR2 YFSETQ. V was pared by 3 bases and J by 7 bases, with 3 bases of the junction left unmatched. The CDR3 nucleotides read TGCGCCAGCAGCTGGGTAGCGGGAGGGAATGAGCAGTTCTTC. This sequence encodes CASSWVAGGNEQFF.

This chain uses TRBV6-1 with TRBJ2-3; TRBD1 agrees at 8 bases. V lost 7 bases to trimming and J lost 2 bases; unmatched junction nucleotides: 5. CDR3 length: 14 amino acids. Germline CDR1 and CDR2: MNHNS and SASEGT. CDR3 nucleotides: TGTGCCAGCACCCTGGGACAGGACACAGATACGCAGTATTTT. Amino acids: CASTLGQDTDTQYF.

This clone showed up just a few times. The V call is TRBV7-6, the J call TRBJ1-1; D unclear. Germline loops: CDR1 SGHVS, CDR2 FNYEAQ. V was trimmed by 2 bases and J by 2 bases, leaving 6 bases between them. The CDR3 extends over 13 amino acids. The CDR3 reads CASSLSVNTEAFF. CDR3 sequence (DNA): TGTGCCAGCAGCTTATCGGTTAACACTGAAGCTTTCTTT.

Here the CDR3 reads CASSQEERGTYEQYF. CDR3 bases: TGTGCCAGCAGCCAAGAGGAGCGGGGGACCTACGAGCAGTACTTC. V is TRBV4-2 and J is TRBJ2-7, with TRBD2 matching over 8 bases. Germline V gene sequence: CDR1 LGHNA, CDR2 YNFKEQ. The CDR3 is made up of 15 amino acids. V dropped 0 bases and J dropped 2; count of bases not matched to a gene: 3.

The chain uses TRBV2 and TRBJ2-7; D not resolved. The CDR3 has 14 residues. V was clipped by 5 bases and J by 4 bases, with 15 bases between them. In germline, CDR1 is SNHLY, CDR2 FYNNEI. The CDR3 region is CASSTPPDGYEQYF. In DNA, the CDR3 is TGTGCCAGCAGTACCCCTCCCGACGGGTACGAGCAGTACTTC.

The J gene is TRBJ2-1, the V gene TRBV28, with 15 positions matching TRBD2. This CDR3 contains 15 residues. Per germline, CDR1 MDHEN and CDR2 SYDVKM. Unmatched junction bases numbered 5, after V lost 7 bases and J lost 7 bases. The DNA of the CDR3 is TGTGCCAGCACTCTAGGGACTAGCGGGGGGAATGAGCAGTTCTTC. It specifies CASTLGTSGGNEQFF. The whole variable domain, filled in from reference TRBV28 and TRBJ2-1, reads DVKVTQSSRYLVKRTGEKVFLECVQDMDHENMFWYRQDPGLGLRLIYFSYDVKMKEKGDIPEGYSVSREKKERFSLILESASTNQTSMYLCASTLGTSGGNEQFFGPGTRLTVL.

Notes on this clone: One junction end disagrees with the germline gene, perhaps due to a read error. The CDR3 loop reads CASSSTRTSGRFGDTGELFF. DNA of the CDR3: TGTGCCAGCAGCTCCACCAGGACTAGCGGGAGATTTGGGGACACCGGAGAGCTGTTTTTT. The genes are TRBV7-6 and TRBJ2-2, with 13 bases matching TRBD2. The CDR3 is made up of 20 amino acids. Germline lookup yields CDR1 SGHVS and CDR2 FNYEAQ.

The V and J genes are TRBV27 and TRBJ2-3; 8 bases line up with TRBD1. This CDR3 contains 18 residues. The germline CDR1 and CDR2 sequences are MNHEY and SMNVEV (reference sequence). V was pared by 0 bases and J by 2 bases, with 10 bases of the junction left unmatched. CDR3 region: CASSLSLPTGDNTDTQYF. CDR3 in DNA: TGTGCCAGCAGTTTATCGCTGCCGACAGGGGACAACACAGATACGCAGTATTTT.

The genes are TRBV2 and TRBJ1-6; 8 bases agree with TRBD1. Germline assignment: CDR1 SNHLY and CDR2 FYNNEI. This CDR3 has 16 amino acids. The J segment lost 10 bases and the V segment lost 4 bases, leaving 12 bases of the junction unmatched. CDR3 nucleotides: TGTGCCAGCAGTGGACCCGACAGGGGCCGAGACTCACCCCTCCACTTT. This sequence encodes CASSGPDRGRDSPLHF.

V usage is TRBV5-1 and J usage is TRBJ2-7, with D possibly being TRBD2 (6 bases). V lost 9 bases to trimming and J lost 4 bases, with 20 bases between them. CDR3 length equals 14 residues. Germline V gene data show CDR1 as SGHRS and CDR2 as YFSETQ. Written as DNA, the CDR3 is TGCGCCACCTCCCTCGGAGGGCCCCATTACGAGCAGTACTTC. The encoded protein is CATSLGGPHYEQYF.

This clone has only one observation. V gene TRBV9 combines with J gene TRBJ2-1; perhaps TRBD2 as D (6 bases). The CDR3 spans 19 residues. The V gene's germline CDR1 is SGDLS and CDR2 YYNGEE. Trimming took off 0 bases at V and 0 bases at J, with 19 bases between the two ends. The CDR3 protein is CASSVGAGGSGASYNEQFF. CDR3 DNA sequence: TGTGCCAGCAGCGTAGGGGCCGGGGGTTCGGGAGCCTCCTACAATGAGCAGTTCTTC.

About this clone itself: Distinct nucleotide sequences in the sample also encode this CDR3. The V and J genes are TRBV7-8 and TRBJ2-1, with no clear D. Germline V gene data show CDR1 as SGHVS and CDR2 as FQNEAQ. V was shortened by 1 base and J by 3 bases, with 4 bases between the two germline ends. There are 13 residues in the CDR3. For the CDR3, the DNA is TGTGCCAGCAGCTTAGACAGCTACAATGAGCAGTTCTTC. Its translation is CASSLDSYNEQFF.